This TCR beta chain was profiled in a study of CD8+CD57+ T cells in acquired aplastic anemia. Overall study context: The average for DNA from sorted CD4+ and CD8+ cells was 3.2 ug.

TCR beta VDJ and CDR3 profiles were obtained from a genomic DNA template. One entry per CDR3 protein, called by TCRdb with MiXCR from the reads. The table shows 200,000 or so distinct CDR3 sequences, with 64% occurring only once. Germline V gives CDR1 SGHNT, CDR2 YENEEA. The CDR3 consists of 12 residues. Between the trimmed V and J ends, which lost 8 bases and 3 bases, there was a span of 10 bases. This clonotype was observed once. The source is a human donor with severe aplastic anemia or a healthy control (not recorded which). Sample: sorted CD4+, CD8+, or CD8+CD57+ T cells (not recorded which) from PBMCs. This chain connects TRBV11-3 to TRBJ1-1; no definite D call. The CDR3 reads CASESSDTEAFF. The CDR3 DNA is TGTGCCAGCGAATCTTCGGACACTGAAGCTTTCTTT.